The subject of this entry is one TCR beta chain. The CDR3 runs 14 residues. V lost 6 bases to trimming and J lost 0 bases, with 11 bases between them. Germline CDR1 and CDR2: MNHEY and SMNVEV (reference sequence). This sample was included in a study of blood T cell repertoires in COVID-19. As for the study in general: Sources were T cells, B-cell-depleted T cells, or PBMCs; the material itself was cDNA or gDNA.

Authors' methods: Amplified reference gene primers provided the basis for estimating nucleated cell counts. Method: immunoSEQ multiplex PCR; TCRdb's copy keeps in-frame clones and lacks some. The V and J calls and clone size are taken from that table; D and trimming were inferred from the DNA. The top ten clones hold 15% of a sample with some 94,000 clones, about 83% of them seen once. The source of this sequence is a human donor in a cohort sampled during active COVID-19. Source material: peripheral blood. The chain couples TRBV27 to TRBJ1-1, with D perhaps TRBD1 (5 bases). DNA for the CDR3: TGTGCCAGCAGCCTCGGGGGATTGAACACTGAAGCTTTCTTT. This encodes CASSLGGLNTEAFF.